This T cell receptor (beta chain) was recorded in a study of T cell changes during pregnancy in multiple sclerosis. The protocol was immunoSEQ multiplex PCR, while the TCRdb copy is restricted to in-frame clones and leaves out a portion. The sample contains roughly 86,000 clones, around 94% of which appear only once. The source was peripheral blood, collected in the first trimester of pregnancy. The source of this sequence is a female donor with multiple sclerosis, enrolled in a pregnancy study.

The CDR3 is CASSLGLAGGWGTDTQYF. CDR3 nucleotides: TGTGCCAGCAGCTTAGGACTAGCGGGAGGATGGGGCACAGATACGCAGTATTTT. V is TRBV7-2 and J is TRBJ2-3; 13 bases line up with TRBD2. Germline trimming cut 1 base from V and 1 base from J; bases unmatched to any gene: 5. CDR1 SGHTA and CDR2 FQGNSA come from the germline V gene. The length of the CDR3 is 18 residues.